The next 5 T cell receptor beta chains were all read from a single sample in a study of regulatory T cells in long-lasting Graves disease. Assembly of TCR beta libraries relied on iRepertoire HTBI primers together with Arm-PCR of CDR3 regions. TCRdb re-derived calls from the multiplex PCR reads in MiXCR, one entry per CDR3 protein. The repertoire consists of about 290,000 distinct CDR3 sequences, with roughly 21% occurring once and the leading ten covering roughly three fifths. Sample time point: persistent/refractory GD, antithyroid drugs over 5 years with positive TRAb. Preparation of the TCR library used RNA extracted from PBMCs. Sequencing used peripheral blood mononuclear cells (PBMCs), obtained when the disease was refractory, from a patient treated with antithyroid drugs. The receptors were gathered from a female donor with Graves disease.

V usage is TRBV5-1 and J usage is TRBJ1-1; D call uncertain. From germline, CDR1 is SGHRS and CDR2 YFSETQ. V was clipped by 2 bases and J by 4 bases, with 12 bases between them. The CDR3 runs to 14 residues. The CDR3 DNA follows: TGCGCCAGCAGCTTTGAGGGAGTAGGCACTGAAGCTTTCTTT. It yields the protein CASSFEGVGTEAFF.

The rearrangement links TRBV6-1 to TRBJ2-5; D perhaps matches TRBD1 (5 bases). V dropped 8 bases and J dropped 1 base, with 11 bases sitting between them. The V gene's germline CDR1 is MNHNS and CDR2 SASEGT. The CDR3 spans 13 residues. CDR3 region: CASGRTPQETQYF. The CDR3 bases are TGTGCCAGCGGTAGGACACCCCAAGAGACCCAGTACTTC.

The genes are TRBV27 and TRBJ1-2; D not certain. The germline CDR1 and CDR2 sequences are MNHEY and SMNVEV (reference sequence). The germline V and J ends were trimmed by 3 bases and 0 bases, with 11 bases remaining between them. CDR3 length: 15 amino acids. CDR3 in DNA: TGTGCCAGCAGTTTGGTCAGAAGTTCTAACTATGGCTACACCTTC. Its protein is CASSLVRSSNYGYTF.

Many counts were recorded for this clonotype. V and J are TRBV28 and TRBJ2-5; the match to TRBD1 covers 10 bases. This CDR3 has 15 residues. The germline V gene has CDR1 MDHEN and CDR2 SYDVKM. Trimming at V came to 6 bases and at J to 5 bases, leaving 9 bases not matched to a gene. DNA of the CDR3: TGTGCCAGCAGCCCCATGACAGGGGGCGGGGAGACCCAGTACTTC. Encoded protein: CASSPMTGGGETQYF. The variable domain in full, completed from reference TRBV28 and TRBJ2-5, reads DVKVTQSSRYLVKRTGEKVFLECVQDMDHENMFWYRQDPGLGLRLIYFSYDVKMKEKGDIPEGYSVSREKKERFSLILESASTNQTSMYLCASSPMTGGGETQYFGPGTRLLVL.

The chain recombines TRBV4-3 with TRBJ2-2, with 8 bases lining up with TRBD2. Unmatched junction bases numbered 7, after V lost 0 bases and J lost 7 bases. The CDR3 consists of 16 residues. Germline values: CDR1 LGHNA, CDR2 YSLEER. CDR3 in DNA: TGCGCCAGCAGCCAAGATACGGGAGGGCCTGGCGGGGAGCTGTTTTTT. The encoded protein is CASSQDTGGPGGELFF.